This T cell receptor beta chain emerged from a study of T cell changes during pregnancy in multiple sclerosis. Sequenced by immunoSEQ multiplex PCR; TCRdb stores in-frame clones only, minus some. In the table there are tens of thousands of clones, about 90% of which are singletons. The CDR3 totals 15 residues. Losses at the gene ends were 1 base for V and 4 bases for J; bases not matched to a gene: 5. Germline CDR1 and CDR2: SGHRS and YFSETQ. This receptor was identified in a female donor with multiple sclerosis, enrolled in a pregnancy study. The V call is TRBV5-1, the J call TRBJ2-1, with 7 bases aligning to TRBD2. Sequencing was performed on CD4+ T cells from peripheral blood mononuclear cells, taken in the second trimester of pregnancy. CDR3 in DNA: TGCGCCAGCAGCTTGCCCAGCGGGGCTTACAATGAGCAGTTCTTC. This gives the protein CASSLPSGAYNEQFF. Using reference TRBV5-1 and TRBJ2-1 for the parts outside the CDR3, the full variable domain is KAGVTQTPRYLIKTRGQQVTLSCSPISGHRSVSWYQQTPGQGLQFLFEYFSETQRNKGNFPGRFSGRQFSNSRSEMNVSTLELGDSALYLCASSLPSGAYNEQFFGPGTRLTVL.